The 17 T cell receptor beta chains below come from one sample, sequenced in a study of Ad26.COV2.S vaccination and SARS-CoV-2 variants. TCRdb keeps only in-frame clones here, not all; method: immunoSEQ multiplex PCR. The sample consists of more than 150,000 clones, around 88% of them appearing once. The sequencing here drew on peripheral blood, taken after recovery from COVID-19. These TCRs come from a human donor who had recovered from COVID-19.

The chain has TRBV5-1 and TRBJ2-7; possible D gene TRBD2, 6 bases. CDR1 SGHRS and CDR2 YFSETQ come from the germline V gene. The CDR3 length is 17 residues. Trimming removed 0 bases from V and 3 bases from J, with 19 bases in between. CDR3 in DNA: TGCGCCAGCAGCTTGGAGGGTTTCTCGACGGGGGTCTACGAGCAGTACTTC. Encoded protein: CASSLEGFSTGVYEQYF. Drawing the rest from reference TRBV5-1 and TRBJ2-7, the complete variable domain is KAGVTQTPRYLIKTRGQQVTLSCSPISGHRSVSWYQQTPGQGLQFLFEYFSETQRNKGNFPGRFSGRQFSNSRSEMNVSTLELGDSALYLCASSLEGFSTGVYEQYFGPGTRLTVT.

The chain has TRBV12-5 and TRBJ2-3, with TRBD2 matching 7 bases. The CDR3 has 14 amino acids. V dropped 1 base and J dropped 4; count of bases not matched to a gene: 2. Germline V CDR1 and CDR2: LGHNT, FRNRAP. The CDR3 loop reads CASGLEAGPDTQYF. The CDR3 DNA is TGTGCTAGTGGTTTGGAAGCGGGACCAGATACGCAGTATTTT.

The chain combines TRBV19 with TRBJ2-1; 8 bases map to TRBD1. Germline CDR1 LNHDA, CDR2 SQIVND (reference sequence). Trimming removed 5 bases from V and 7 bases from J; junction bases left unmatched: 7. This CDR3 is 14 amino acids long. CDR3 residues: CASSRGQEGNEQFF. The CDR3 DNA reads TGTGCCAGTAGTCGGGGACAGGAGGGAAATGAGCAGTTCTTC.

The V gene is TRBV10-1, the J gene TRBJ2-7; 7 bases match TRBD1. CDR3 length: 12 amino acids. CDR1 is WNHNN, CDR2 SYGVQD, per germline (reference sequence). The V gene end was trimmed by 6 bases and the J gene end by 5 bases; junction bases not matched to a gene: 4. CDR3 in amino acids: CASRGTGDEQYF. CDR3 DNA: TGCGCCAGCAGAGGTACAGGGGACGAGCAGTACTTC.

The rearrangement links TRBV21-1 to TRBJ2-1. TRBV21-1 is given as a pseudogene. This CDR3 has 14 residues. CDR3 nucleotides: TGTGCCAGCAGCCAAAAAAACCTTTACAATGAGCAGTTCTTC. Translating it yields CASSQKNLYNEQFF.

The chain recombines TRBV6-5 with TRBJ2-3; D is undetermined. This CDR3 contains 13 residues. Germline CDR1 reads MNHEY; CDR2 reads SVGAGI. Trimming took off 2 bases at V and 2 bases at J, with 5 bases between the two ends. As DNA, the CDR3 is TGTGCCAGCAGTTACCAACCCACAGATACGCAGTATTTT. Translation: CASSYQPTDTQYF.

The chain combines TRBV9 with TRBJ2-2, with a tentative D call TRBD1 (5 bases). CDR1 and CDR2 (germline): SGDLS, YYNGEE. This CDR3 has 13 residues. V was pared by 5 bases and J by 5 bases, with 10 bases between. This CDR3 reads CASSQTVTGELFF. DNA of the CDR3: TGTGCCAGCAGTCAGACAGTTACCGGGGAGCTGTTTTTT. The full variable domain, its missing parts supplied by reference TRBV9 and TRBJ2-2, is DSGVTQTPKHLITATGQRVTLRCSPRSGDLSVYWYQQSLDQGLQFLIQYYNGEERAKGNILERFSAQQFPDLHSELNLSSLELGDSALYFCASSQTVTGELFFGEGSRLTVL.

The chain combines TRBV9 with TRBJ1-2; D not resolved. V lost 0 bases to trimming and J lost 1 base, with 10 bases between them. The germline CDR1 and CDR2 sequences are SGDLS and YYNGEE. The CDR3 runs to 15 residues. The CDR3 coding sequence is TGTGCCAGCAGCGTAGATGCCCGTTTTAACTATGGCTACACCTTC. Translated, it gives CASSVDARFNYGYTF.

This sequence joins TRBV28 and TRBJ1-2; 7 bases are a match to TRBD1. J was trimmed by 8 bases and V by 4 bases; bases with no gene match: 7. Looked up from germline, CDR1 is MDHEN and CDR2 is SYDVKM. The CDR3 consists of 13 residues. In DNA, the CDR3 is TGTGCCAGCAGTTCCTACAGGGGCCGGGGCTACACCTTC. As protein: CASSSYRGRGYTF.

The J gene is TRBJ1-1, the V gene TRBV6-5; no firm D call. V was cut by 0 bases and J by 4 bases, with 6 bases left in between. The CDR3 covers 13 residues. Germline V gene sequence: CDR1 MNHEY, CDR2 SVGAGI. The CDR3 region has the DNA TGTGCCAGCAGTTACTCAGGGATCACTGAAGCTTTCTTT. It yields the protein CASSYSGITEAFF.

The chain uses TRBV2 and TRBJ1-2, with D possibly TRBD1 on 5 matching bases. V lost 1 base, J lost 7 bases, and 16 bases lay in between. The CDR3 has 15 residues. Germline V CDR1 and CDR2: SNHLY, FYNNEI. The CDR3 nucleotides are TGTGCCAGCAGTGAAGAGCCGGGACCCACGTTTGGCTACACCTTC. Its translation is CASSEEPGPTFGYTF.

The rearrangement uses TRBV19 and TRBJ2-3, with a possible D match to TRBD1 (5 bases). The CDR3 totals 13 residues. CDR1 is LNHDA, CDR2 SQIVND, per germline (reference sequence). Between the trimmed V and J ends, which lost 5 bases and 1 base, there was a span of 7 bases. CDR3 sequence (DNA): TGTGCCAGTAGTCCAGGGCGCACAGATACGCAGTATTTT. Translating gives CASSPGRTDTQYF.

The V and J genes are TRBV5-1 and TRBJ2-5; the match to TRBD1 covers 11 bases. Germline V gives CDR1 SGHRS, CDR2 YFSETQ. The J segment lost 4 bases and the V segment lost 4 bases, leaving 3 bases of the junction unmatched. The CDR3 length is 14 residues. This chain's CDR3 is CASSPGQGGETQYF. DNA of the CDR3: TGCGCCAGCAGCCCGGGACAGGGGGGAGAGACCCAGTACTTC.

CDR3 bases: TGTGCCAGCAGCGCCGACTATTTACTACGCGAGCAGTACTTC. This sequence encodes CASSADYLLREQYF. The chain joins TRBV9 to TRBJ2-7, with D maybe TRBD2 (5 bases). CDR1 is SGDLS and CDR2 is YYNGEE in the germline V gene. This CDR3 spans 14 amino acids. Trimming cost V 3 bases and J 6 bases, with 16 bases left between them.

V and J are TRBV7-9 and TRBJ2-5; 8 positions agree with TRBD1. Germline V gene lookup returns CDR1 SEHNR and CDR2 FQNEAQ (reference sequence). The CDR3 consists of 15 residues. Germline trimming cut 3 bases from V and 4 bases from J; bases unmatched to any gene: 7. Here the CDR3 reads CASSFASTGGETQYF. The CDR3 DNA reads TGTGCCAGCAGCTTCGCAAGCACAGGGGGAGAGACCCAGTACTTC.

This clone was detected ten times or more. The CDR3 spells CASSPLTGQYGYTF. The CDR3 DNA reads TGTGCCAGCAGTCCTCTTACGGGACAGTATGGCTACACCTTC. The V gene is TRBV28, the J gene TRBJ1-2, with 7 positions matching TRBD1. The V segment lost 5 bases and the J segment 5 bases; nucleotides outside the gene matches: 8. CDR3 length: 14 residues. CDR1 MDHEN and CDR2 SYDVKM come from the germline V gene.

This rearrangement joins TRBV4-2 to TRBJ2-3; 13 bases fit TRBD2. This CDR3 has 18 amino acids. J gave up 7 bases and V 0 bases, and 10 bases lay outside the gene matches. Germline loops: CDR1 LGHNA, CDR2 YNFKEQ. The CDR3 DNA sequence: TGTGCCAGCAGCCAAGATCAGGGACTAGCGGGAACTCCTAATACGCAGTATTTT. Translation gives CASSQDQGLAGTPNTQYF.